The 25 T cell receptor beta chains below all came from one sample that was sequenced in a study of blood T cell repertoires in COVID-19. Sequencing was performed with immunoSEQ multiplex PCR; in TCRdb, only in-frame clones are kept and a portion is missing. The table includes 45,000 to 65,000 clones, roughly 84% detected once. The sequenced sample consisted of peripheral blood. The source is a woman older than 75 with acute or convalescent COVID-19.

This chain connects TRBV18 to TRBJ2-6; possible D gene TRBD2, 6 bases. Germline V gene data show CDR1 as KGHSH and CDR2 as LQKENI. The CDR3 is 15 residues long. Trimming shortened V by 3 bases and J by 3 bases, and 9 bases separated the two germline ends. The CDR3 is CASSPGGFGANVLTF. The CDR3 nucleotides read TGTGCCAGCTCACCTGGAGGGTTTGGGGCCAACGTCCTGACTTTC.

V gene TRBV23-1 combines with J gene TRBJ2-7; 7 positions agree with TRBD1. TRBV23-1 is an open reading frame, and its role is uncertain. V was pared by 11 bases and J by 6 bases, with 7 bases of the junction left unmatched. The CDR3 runs 11 residues. CDR3 nucleotide sequence: TGCGCCGCGACAGGGCGGTGCGAGCAGTACTTC. Its protein product is CAATGRCEQYF.

The chain recombines TRBV18 with TRBJ1-1, with a weak D call TRBD1 (5 bases). CDR1 KGHSH and CDR2 LQKENI come from the germline V gene. CDR3 size: 14 residues. Trimming took 4 bases from V and 5 from J, leaving 14 bases between them. In DNA form, the CDR3 reads TGTGCCAGCTCACGGGAGGGGATGCAAACTGAAGCTTTCTTT. This gives the protein CASSREGMQTEAFF.

The rearrangement links TRBV3-1 (or the pseudogene TRBV3-2) to TRBJ2-2, with TRBD1 as a possible D gene (6 bases). Trimming removed 8 bases from V and 5 bases from J, with 27 bases in between. CDR3 length equals 18 residues. CDR1 LGHDT and CDR2 YNNKEL come from the germline V gene (reference sequence). The DNA for the CDR3 is TGTGCCAGCGGGCCCCAGGGGCTAGCAGGAACAGGAACCGGGGAGCTGTTTTTT. Its translation is CASGPQGLAGTGTGELFF.

The chain carries TRBV19 and TRBJ1-1; no definite D call. This CDR3 is built from 12 residues. Germline CDR1 reads LNHDA; CDR2 reads SQIVND (reference sequence). V dropped 4 bases and J dropped 2 bases, with 5 bases sitting between them. DNA of the CDR3: TGTGCCAGTAGTAGGGCTAACACTGAAGCTTTCTTT. This encodes CASSRANTEAFF. Looking up the rest from reference TRBV19 and TRBJ1-1 gives the full variable domain: DGGITQSPKYLFRKEGQNVTLSCEQNLNHDAMYWYRQDPGQGLRLIYYSQIVNDFQKGDIAEGYSVSREKKESFPLTVTSAQKNPTAFYLCASSRANTEAFFGQGTRLTVV.

The CDR3 DNA sequence: TGCGCCAGCAGCCAAGGGGGGGGCTCTGGAAACACCATATATTTT. Protein: CASSQGGGSGNTIYF. The genes are TRBV5-1 and TRBJ1-3; D is possibly TRBD1 (6 bases). CDR1 is SGHRS and CDR2 is YFSETQ in the germline V gene. Between the trimmed V and J ends, which lost 4 bases and 0 bases, there was a span of 11 bases. The CDR3 spans 15 residues. Drawing the rest from reference TRBV5-1 and TRBJ1-3, the complete variable domain is KAGVTQTPRYLIKTRGQQVTLSCSPISGHRSVSWYQQTPGQGLQFLFEYFSETQRNKGNFPGRFSGRQFSNSRSEMNVSTLELGDSALYLCASSQGGGSGNTIYFGEGSWLTVV.

The rearrangement links TRBV2 to TRBJ2-2; 10 bases are a match to TRBD1. Germline CDR1 SNHLY, CDR2 FYNNEI. The J segment lost 6 bases and the V segment lost 6 bases, leaving 7 bases of the junction unmatched. This CDR3 spans 15 amino acids. The CDR3 region is CASRADRGIAGELFF. CDR3 DNA: TGTGCCAGCAGGGCGGACAGGGGGATAGCCGGGGAGCTGTTTTTT.

The chain recombines TRBV19 with TRBJ1-5; D unresolved. The V gene's germline CDR1 is LNHDA and CDR2 SQIVND (reference sequence). The CDR3 loop spans 13 amino acids. V lost 5 bases to trimming and J lost 2 bases, with 7 bases between them. The CDR3 DNA sequence: TGTGCCAGTAGTTGGCAGGGCAATCAGCCCCAGCATTTT. Translating it yields CASSWQGNQPQHF.

The chain joins TRBV27 to TRBJ2-7, with D tentatively TRBD1 (5 bases). Germline values: CDR1 MNHEY, CDR2 SMNVEV (reference sequence). The CDR3 covers 15 residues. V dropped 4 bases and J dropped 7 bases, with 20 bases sitting between them. The CDR3 here is CASSSMPGPGEEQYF. CDR3 bases: TGTGCCAGCAGTTCCATGCCAGGGCCGGGCGAGGAGCAGTACTTC.

The CDR3 loop is CASSLTSGGGIEQFF. CDR3 DNA sequence: TGTGCCAGCAGTCTGACTAGCGGGGGGGGCATCGAGCAGTTCTTC. The chain employs TRBV6-5 and TRBJ2-1; 14 nucleotides line up with TRBD2. The germline V gene encodes CDR1 MNHEY and CDR2 SVGAGI. Trimming cost V 5 bases and J 10 bases; bases outside gene matches: 7. The CDR3 loop spans 15 amino acids.

J is TRBJ1-3 and V is TRBV10-1; D unclear. This CDR3 has 15 amino acids. Germline V lookup: CDR1 WNHNN, CDR2 SYGVQD (reference sequence). Trimming shortened V by 5 bases and J by 0 bases, and 11 bases separated the two germline ends. CDR3: CASSSDSSSGNTIYF. Here the CDR3 DNA reads TGCGCCAGCAGTAGCGACTCCAGCTCTGGAAACACCATATATTTT.

The gene calls are TRBV11-2 and TRBJ1-2; TRBD1 aligns across 11 bases. Looked up from germline, CDR1 is SGHAT and CDR2 is FQNNGV. Trimming removed 3 bases from V and 2 bases from J; junction bases left unmatched: 2. This CDR3 is built from 15 residues. CDR3 DNA: TGTGCCAGCAGCTTCGGACAGGGGGCCAACTATGGCTACACCTTC. Protein: CASSFGQGANYGYTF.

The chain recombines TRBV4-1 with TRBJ1-6; TRBD1 matches 7 bases. The CDR3 has 16 residues. V dropped 3 bases and J dropped 10; count of bases not matched to a gene: 12. CDR1 is MGHRA and CDR2 is YSYEKL in the germline V gene. The CDR3 loop is CASSHGARQGRSPLHF. The CDR3 bases are TGCGCCAGCAGCCACGGGGCAAGACAGGGACGGTCACCCCTCCACTTT.

V gene TRBV7-9 combines with J gene TRBJ1-1; 7 bases agree with TRBD1. V was pared by 6 bases and J by 1 base, with 5 bases of the junction left unmatched. CDR3 length equals 14 residues. Germline V gene data show CDR1 as SEHNR and CDR2 as FQNEAQ (reference sequence). DNA of the CDR3: TGTGCCAGCAGGGCCGGACAGGAGAACACTGAAGCTTTCTTT. It codes for CASRAGQENTEAFF. Drawing the rest from reference TRBV7-9 and TRBJ1-1, the complete variable domain is DTGVSQNPRHKITKRGQNVTFRCDPISEHNRLYWYRQTLGQGPEFLTYFQNEAQLEKSRLLSDRFSAERPKGSFSTLEIQRTEQGDSAMYLCASRAGQENTEAFFGQGTRLTVV.

The chain uses TRBV24-1 and TRBJ2-2; possibly TRBD2 for D (7 bases). Germline lookup yields CDR1 KGHDR and CDR2 SFDVKD. Trimming stripped 2 bases from V and 6 bases from J, with 12 bases between. The CDR3 is 15 residues long. CDR3 amino acids: CATSDWGGAPGELFF. DNA of the CDR3: TGTGCCACCAGTGATTGGGGGGGGGCCCCCGGGGAGCTGTTTTTT.

V usage is TRBV2 and J usage is TRBJ2-1, with 7 bases lining up with TRBD2. Germline-derived CDR1 and CDR2 are SNHLY and FYNNEI. The CDR3 is 17 amino acids. Germline trimming cut 6 bases from V and 8 bases from J; bases unmatched to any gene: 19. The CDR3 spells CASSPPVGGERGHEQFF. CDR3 sequence (DNA): TGTGCCAGCAGCCCCCCGGTGGGGGGGGAGAGAGGTCATGAGCAGTTCTTC.

The V call is TRBV10-2, the J call TRBJ2-1; tentative D call: TRBD2 (6 bases). Germline V gives CDR1 WSHSY, CDR2 SAAADI. Trimming took 4 bases from V and 6 from J, leaving 7 bases between them. The CDR3 covers 12 residues. The CDR3 DNA follows: TGCGCCAGCAGTGGGAGGGGCAATGAGCAGTTCTTC. Its translation is CASSGRGNEQFF.

The V gene is TRBV5-5, the J gene TRBJ1-2; 8 bases match TRBD1. Per the germline V gene, CDR1 is SGHKS and CDR2 is YYEKEE (reference sequence). The V and J ends lost 0 bases and 0 bases, in that order; junction bases with no gene match: 4. The length of the CDR3 is 16 residues. Here the CDR3 reads CASSLVSTGANYGYTF. In DNA, the CDR3 is TGTGCCAGCAGCTTGGTCTCGACAGGGGCTAACTATGGCTACACCTTC.

The rearrangement uses TRBV5-8 and TRBJ2-1; D gene uncertain. V lost 2 bases to trimming and J lost 7 bases, with 4 bases between them. The germline gives CDR1 SGHTS, CDR2 YDEGEE. The CDR3 runs 11 residues. Here the CDR3 reads CASSLANEQFF. The CDR3 nucleotides are TGTGCCAGCAGCTTAGCTAATGAGCAGTTCTTC.

The rearrangement joins TRBV5-1 to TRBJ2-1, with D perhaps matching TRBD2 (6 bases). CDR1 SGHRS and CDR2 YFSETQ come from the germline V gene. Deletions cut 1 base from V and 7 bases from J, with 21 bases between. The CDR3 is made up of 17 amino acids. The CDR3 is CASSLSLSSAGQNEQFF. CDR3 coding DNA: TGCGCCAGCAGCTTGAGTCTTTCTTCTGCGGGGCAAAATGAGCAGTTCTTC.

This rearrangement joins TRBV5-4 to TRBJ1-2, with D possibly matching TRBD1 (5 bases). In germline, CDR1 is SGHNT, CDR2 YYREEE (reference sequence). The CDR3 consists of 12 residues. V dropped 1 base and J dropped 4 bases, with 5 bases sitting between them. CDR3 sequence: CASSLTGYGYTF. The DNA for the CDR3 is TGTGCCAGCAGCTTGACAGGCTATGGCTACACCTTC. Looking up the rest from reference TRBV5-4 and TRBJ1-2 gives the full variable domain: ETGVTQSPTHLIKTRGQQVTLRCSSQSGHNTVSWYQQALGQGPQFIFQYYREEENGRGNFPPRFSGLQFPNYSSELNVNALELDDSALYLCASSLTGYGYTFGSGTRLTVV.

J is TRBJ1-6 and V is TRBV6-5; a weak D match, TRBD1 (5 bases). Germline V gives CDR1 MNHEY, CDR2 SVGAGI. Trimming left V 11 bases short and J 3 bases short, with 14 bases between. This CDR3 spans 14 amino acids. In nucleotides, the CDR3 is TGTGCCGGCGGGGGGGGGATCTATAATTCACCCCTCCACTTT. This translates into CAGGGGIYNSPLHF.

DNA of the CDR3: TGTGCCAGCAGCCGGGAGCGGACCGTGGGCGAGCAGTACTTC. Protein product: CASSRERTVGEQYF. This chain joins TRBV3-1 (or the pseudogene TRBV3-2) and TRBJ2-7; TRBD2 is a possible D gene (5 bases). Per germline, CDR1 LGHDT and CDR2 YNNKEL (reference sequence). The CDR3 has 14 residues. Trimming took 4 bases from V and 6 from J, leaving 16 bases between them.

V is TRBV7-8 and J is TRBJ1-6; 8 positions match TRBD1. The CDR3 is 14 amino acids. Trimming cost V 4 bases and J 9 bases; bases outside gene matches: 5. Germline CDR1 reads SGHVS; CDR2 reads FQNEAQ. The CDR3 loop reads CASSSGQGGSPLHF. In DNA form, the CDR3 reads TGTGCCAGCAGCTCCGGACAGGGTGGTTCACCCCTCCACTTT.

The rearrangement links TRBV2 to TRBJ2-7, with unresolved D. Germline V gene lookup returns CDR1 SNHLY and CDR2 FYNNEI. V was clipped by 3 bases and J by 3 bases, with 9 bases between them. The CDR3 sequence is 13 residues long. This CDR3 reads CASSEETNYEQYF. The CDR3 nucleotides are TGTGCCAGCAGTGAGGAGACGAACTACGAGCAGTACTTC. Using reference TRBV2 and TRBJ2-7 for the parts outside the CDR3, the full variable domain is EPEVTQTPSHQVTQMGQEVILRCVPISNHLYFYWYRQILGQKVEFLVSFYNNEISEKSEIFDDQFSVERPDGSNFTLKIRSTKLEDSAMYFCASSEETNYEQYFGPGTRLTVT.